Shown below are 18 T cell receptor beta chains from a single sample sequenced in a study of OX40 agonist ivuxolimab in advanced cancers. This table comes from immunoSEQ multiplex PCR, and its TCRdb copy is limited to in-frame clones, with some not included. The sample yields 80,000 to 100,000 clones, roughly nine tenths seen once. The sequenced sample was CD4+ or CD8+ T cells sorted from blood, obtained in a trial of the OX40 agonist ivuxolimab. The receptors were gathered from an adult with an advanced solid tumor such as melanoma, head and neck, liver or kidney cancer.

This chain connects TRBV19 to TRBJ2-1, with D tentatively TRBD1 (6 bases). Germline CDR1 is LNHDA and CDR2 is SQIVND (reference sequence). The CDR3 spans 15 residues. V gave up 3 bases and J gave up 3 bases, with 12 bases separating them. As DNA, the CDR3 is TGTGCCAGTAGTATTGGTCAGGGGCTCTACAATGAGCAGTTCTTC. It specifies CASSIGQGLYNEQFF.

The chain is built from TRBV5-4 and TRBJ1-1, with D unresolved. Deletions cut 2 bases from V and 1 base from J, with 6 bases between. CDR1 is SGHNT and CDR2 is YYREEE in the germline V gene (reference sequence). The CDR3 runs 13 residues. This CDR3 reads CASSFGSNTEAFF. CDR3 sequence (DNA): TGTGCCAGCAGCTTTGGGTCGAACACTGAAGCTTTCTTT.

The chain has TRBV11-1 and TRBJ2-1; 9 nucleotides match TRBD2. The V gene end was trimmed by 3 bases and the J gene end by 0 bases; junction bases not matched to a gene: 0. Germline lookup yields CDR1 SGHAT and CDR2 FQDESV (reference sequence). The CDR3 loop spans 15 amino acids. The chain's CDR3 is CASSFSGSSYNEQFF. CDR3 nucleotides: TGTGCCAGCAGCTTTAGCGGGAGCTCCTACAATGAGCAGTTCTTC.

The chain has TRBV6-5 and TRBJ1-4; weak D call: TRBD1 (6 bases). CDR3 size: 14 residues. Trimming stripped 8 bases from V and 7 bases from J, with 17 bases between. From germline, CDR1 is MNHEY and CDR2 SVGAGI. CDR3 DNA sequence: TGTGCCAGCCGGAGGGGCAGGGGTGCTGAAAAACTGTTTTTT. Its translation is CASRRGRGAEKLFF.

This clone was seen at least ten times. The rearrangement links TRBV4-3 to TRBJ2-1, with D unresolved. The CDR3 has 13 residues. Germline CDR1 is LGHNA and CDR2 is YSLEER. V dropped 3 bases and J dropped 5 bases, with 8 bases sitting between them. The CDR3 region has the DNA TGCGCCAGCAGCCAGGAGCTAAACAATGAGCAGTTCTTC. Protein sequence: CASSQELNNEQFF.

This clone was seen more than once but under ten times. This chain joins TRBV7-8 and TRBJ1-3; 7 bases are a match to TRBD1. Unmatched junction bases numbered 2, after V lost 5 bases and J lost 4 bases. CDR3 size: 13 residues. Germline loops: CDR1 SGHVS, CDR2 FQNEAQ. CDR3 nucleotide sequence: TGTGCCAGCAGCGCGGGACAGGGAAACACCATATATTTT. Translation: CASSAGQGNTIYF.

The rearrangement joins TRBV21-1 to TRBJ1-2. TRBV21-1 is given as a pseudogene. The CDR3 length is 15 residues. The chain's CDR3 is CASSKAAGSVRGYTF. For the CDR3, the DNA is TGTGCCAGCAGCAAAGCTGCAGGGAGCGTTCGAGGCTACACCTTC.

The gene calls are TRBV5-1 and TRBJ2-3; tentative D call: TRBD1 (6 bases). V was shortened by 0 bases and J by 4 bases, with 6 bases between the two germline ends. Germline assignment: CDR1 SGHRS and CDR2 YFSETQ. The CDR3 totals 13 residues. The CDR3 is CASSLGQADTQYF. DNA for the CDR3: TGCGCCAGCAGCTTGGGACAGGCAGATACGCAGTATTTT.

The CDR3 sequence: CASSQEWASGTDTQYF. In nucleotides, the CDR3 is TGTGCCAGCAGCCAAGAATGGGCTAGCGGCACAGATACGCAGTATTTT. This chain joins TRBV14 and TRBJ2-3, with a weak D call TRBD2 (6 bases). The germline gives CDR1 SGHDN, CDR2 FVKESK. Deletions cut 0 bases from V and 1 base from J, with 11 bases between. The length of the CDR3 is 16 residues.

With regard to this clone: The sample holds other DNA sequences that translate to the same CDR3. This chain joins TRBV5-1 and TRBJ2-7, with TRBD1 matching over 10 bases. Germline CDR1 reads SGHRS; CDR2 reads YFSETQ. Trimming at V came to 4 bases and at J to 1 base, leaving 2 bases not matched to a gene. The CDR3 contains 14 residues. The CDR3 DNA follows: TGCGCCAGCAGCCTGGGACAGGGGTCCTACGAGCAGTACTTC. As protein: CASSLGQGSYEQYF.

This chain uses TRBV7-3 with TRBJ2-1; 9 bases fit TRBD2. V dropped 3 bases and J dropped 10; count of bases not matched to a gene: 10. The CDR3 is 15 amino acids. Germline CDR1 reads SGHTA; CDR2 reads FQGTGA. In DNA form, the CDR3 reads TGTGCCAGCAGCTTGGCGGGAGGGCCTGCAGGCGAGCAGTTCTTC. Protein sequence: CASSLAGGPAGEQFF.

This chain uses TRBV4-1 with TRBJ1-1, with D perhaps matching TRBD1 (5 bases). This CDR3 has 16 residues. The V end lost 3 bases, the J end lost 1 base, and 15 bases lay between the germline ends. Germline CDR1 and CDR2: MGHRA and YSYEKL. CDR3 DNA sequence: TGCGCCAGCAGCCATTCACCGGGACTCCCGAACACTGAAGCTTTCTTT. This gives the protein CASSHSPGLPNTEAFF.

The CDR3 region is CASSLYGSEPDTQYF. CDR3 bases: TGTGCCAGCAGCCTATACGGATCGGAACCAGATACGCAGTATTTT. This rearrangement joins TRBV6-1 to TRBJ2-3; D is uncertain. Germline lookup yields CDR1 MNHNS and CDR2 SASEGT. The CDR3 sequence is 15 residues long. V shed 6 bases and J shed 4 bases, with 17 bases lying between them.

In this sample, this clone turned up a few times. The chain links TRBV25-1 to TRBJ1-1; tentatively, D is TRBD1 (5 bases). The CDR3 runs 13 residues. Trimming pared 3 bases from V and 5 bases from J, leaving 10 bases between. CDR1 and CDR2 from the germline V gene are MGHDK and SYGVNS. This CDR3 reads CASSDGGKTEAFF. CDR3 bases: TGTGCCAGCAGTGACGGGGGAAAAACTGAAGCTTTCTTT.

The chain joins TRBV19 to TRBJ1-1, with TRBD1 matching over 8 bases. The V segment lost 4 bases and the J segment 5 bases; nucleotides outside the gene matches: 6. In germline, CDR1 is LNHDA, CDR2 SQIVND (reference sequence). The CDR3 is 14 residues long. The CDR3, as DNA: TGTGCCAGTAGTACCGGACAGGGTTTAACTGAAGCTTTCTTT. It encodes CASSTGQGLTEAFF. Looking up the rest from reference TRBV19 and TRBJ1-1 gives the full variable domain: DGGITQSPKYLFRKEGQNVTLSCEQNLNHDAMYWYRQDPGQGLRLIYYSQIVNDFQKGDIAEGYSVSREKKESFPLTVTSAQKNPTAFYLCASSTGQGLTEAFFGQGTRLTVV.

The chain has TRBV5-1 and TRBJ2-1, with a tentative D call TRBD1 (6 bases). CDR1 and CDR2 from the germline V gene are SGHRS and YFSETQ. The CDR3 consists of 12 residues. Trimming cost V 2 bases and J 7 bases, with 7 bases left between them. CDR3 DNA: TGCGCCAGCAGCTTAACAGGGAATGAGCAGTTCTTC. Its protein product is CASSLTGNEQFF.

The chain has TRBV11-2 and TRBJ2-3; D unclear. Germline V gives CDR1 SGHAT, CDR2 FQNNGV. V lost 5 bases, J lost 2 bases, and 17 bases lay in between. The CDR3 loop spans 16 amino acids. CDR3 bases: TGTGCCAGCAGCCCCTATGCCAGAGTTAACACAGATACGCAGTATTTT. Protein product: CASSPYARVNTDTQYF. The full variable domain, rest sourced from reference TRBV11-2 and TRBJ2-3, is EAGVAQSPRYKIIEKRQSVAFWCNPISGHATLYWYQQILGQGPKLLIQFQNNGVVDDSQLPKDRFSAERLKGVDSTLKIQPAKLEDSAVYLCASSPYARVNTDTQYFGPGTRLTVL.

The CDR3 sequence is CASTGEANTEAFF. The CDR3 coding sequence is TGTGCCAGCACCGGGGAGGCGAACACTGAAGCTTTCTTT. The V call is TRBV2, the J call TRBJ1-1; D is ambiguous. In germline, CDR1 is SNHLY, CDR2 FYNNEI. V was trimmed by 7 bases and J by 1 base, leaving 10 bases between them. This CDR3 is 13 amino acids long.